Each of the 21 T cell receptor beta chains below was sequenced from the same sample in a study of T cells after yellow fever vaccination (dated by TCRdb to between 2018 and 2020). Library preparation employed 5' RACE. TCRdb records Illumina NovaSeq 6000 as the sequencer. Starting from the raw public reads, TCRdb applied fastp trimming at Q25, assembled clones with MiXCR and retained in-frame beta chains. Rows with one shared CDR3 protein collapse into an entry with the most common genes and DNA. This sample holds 350,000 to 550,000 distinct CDR3 sequences; roughly a sixth were observed only once. The ten largest clones represent 15% to 20% of the sample. Taken with the paper, the label for treatment or condition translates to: live attenuated yellow fever vaccine strain. The material was PBMCs, obtained before the yellow fever booster vaccination. The source is a man younger than 30 who received the YFV17D yellow fever vaccine.

The CDR3 DNA sequence: TGTGCCAGCAGCTCCAGTGTCGCAACTAATGAAAAACTGTTTTTT. Its translation: CASSSSVATNEKLFF. The chain carries TRBV7-2 and TRBJ1-4; D call uncertain. Germline CDR1 SGHTA, CDR2 FQGNSA. This CDR3 has 15 amino acids. V was clipped by 4 bases and J by 0 bases, with 9 bases between them.

This clonotype appeared many times. The chain uses TRBV5-6 and TRBJ2-5; no definite D call. Trimming stripped 1 base from V and 3 bases from J, with 7 bases between. This CDR3 contains 13 residues. CDR1 SGHDT and CDR2 YYEEEE come from the germline V gene. The chain's CDR3 is CASSLRSEETQYF. CDR3 nucleotides: TGTGCCAGCAGCTTGCGGTCTGAAGAGACCCAGTACTTC.

V is TRBV5-5 and J is TRBJ1-6; 9 nucleotides align to TRBD1. This CDR3 has 15 residues. From germline, CDR1 is SGHKS and CDR2 YYEKEE (reference sequence). Trimming removed 4 bases from V and 6 bases from J; junction bases left unmatched: 5. This CDR3 reads CASSGGTGFNSPLHF. The DNA for the CDR3 is TGTGCCAGCAGCGGCGGGACAGGGTTTAATTCACCCCTCCACTTT.

This clonotype has only a few counts. This chain connects TRBV20-1 to TRBJ2-2, with 7 nucleotides matching TRBD2. This CDR3 region has 14 residues. From germline, CDR1 is DFQATT and CDR2 SNEGSKA (reference sequence). With 0 bases clipped from V and 6 bases from J, the junction kept 4 bases outside the gene matches. Here the CDR3 reads CSARDWGGSGELFF. The CDR3 nucleotides read TGCAGTGCTAGAGATTGGGGGGGATCCGGGGAGCTGTTTTTT.

There are a few counts of this clonotype. The CDR3 bases are TGTGCCAGCAGGATGGGGTTTACAGGGTTGATGGAGGGCTACACCTTC. Protein sequence: CASRMGFTGLMEGYTF. V and J are TRBV27 and TRBJ1-2; tentatively, D is TRBD1 (6 bases). Germline assignment: CDR1 MNHEY and CDR2 SMNVEV (reference sequence). Trimming shortened V by 6 bases and J by 8 bases, and 25 bases separated the two germline ends. This CDR3 has 16 amino acids.

This CDR3 is CSVVQSGTGEQYF. DNA for the CDR3: TGCAGCGTTGTACAAAGCGGCACTGGCGAGCAGTACTTC. This chain uses TRBV29-1 with TRBJ2-7; maybe TRBD2 (5 bases). The V gene lost 4 bases and the J gene lost 6 bases, with 16 bases spanning the gap. Germline CDR1 SQVTM, CDR2 ANQGSEA. CDR3 length: 13 residues.

The V and J genes are TRBV6-1 and TRBJ1-2; unclear D gene. Germline CDR1 reads MNHNS; CDR2 reads SASEGT. CDR3 length: 12 residues. V was pared by 4 bases and J by 4 bases, with 7 bases between. The CDR3 is CASSVSTYGYTF. DNA of the CDR3: TGTGCCAGCAGTGTATCTACCTATGGCTACACCTTC.

This clonotype was picked up a small number of times. This chain connects TRBV27 to TRBJ2-1, with TRBD2 matching 8 bases. This CDR3 contains 15 residues. The V segment lost 7 bases and the J segment 5 bases; nucleotides outside the gene matches: 10. Germline CDR1 reads MNHEY; CDR2 reads SMNVEV (reference sequence). CDR3 region: CASTDPGLGNNEQFF. CDR3 nucleotide sequence: TGTGCCAGCACTGATCCGGGACTAGGCAACAATGAGCAGTTCTTC.

This clonotype was counted between two and nine times. This chain links TRBV7-2 with TRBJ1-2; D remains unclear. CDR1 is SGHTA and CDR2 is FQGNSA in the germline V gene. The CDR3 loop spans 14 amino acids. V lost 5 bases and J 8 bases, leaving 18 bases between the germline ends. The CDR3 DNA is TGTGCCAGCAGCCTGGACGGGGAGAGGGAGGGCTACACCTTC. This encodes CASSLDGEREGYTF.

This clonotype showed up just a few times. The J gene is TRBJ2-7, the V gene TRBV15, with 8 bases that match TRBD1. V gave up 0 bases and J gave up 3 bases; unmatched junction bases: 7. Germline V lookup: CDR1 LNHNV, CDR2 YYDKDF (reference sequence). The CDR3 loop spans 16 amino acids. The CDR3 reads CATSRDRGTGDYEQYF. CDR3 nucleotides: TGTGCCACCAGCAGAGATCGTGGGACAGGAGACTACGAGCAGTACTTC.

V is TRBV12-3 or TRBV12-4 and J is TRBJ1-5; weak D call: TRBD1 (6 bases). The CDR3 is 15 residues long. Trimming removed 5 bases at V and 0 bases at J, with 11 bases between. CDR3 nucleotide sequence: TGTGCCAGCAGTGCAGGGGATTATAGCAATCAGCCCCAGCATTTT. Encoded protein: CASSAGDYSNQPQHF.

The V and J genes are TRBV24-1 and TRBJ1-5; TRBD1 might be the D (6 bases). V was pared by 4 bases and J by 2 bases, with 14 bases between. The germline CDR1 and CDR2 sequences are KGHDR and SFDVKD. The CDR3 runs to 16 residues. DNA for the CDR3: TGTGCCACCAGTGACCCACGGGCAGGGGGCAATCAGCCCCAGCATTTT. As protein: CATSDPRAGGNQPQHF.

V gene TRBV28 combines with J gene TRBJ2-1; D gene uncertain. Deletions cut 0 bases from V and 9 bases from J, with 6 bases between. CDR3 length: 12 residues. Germline V CDR1 and CDR2: MDHEN, SYDVKM. The CDR3 DNA reads TGTGCCAGCAGTTTATGGTCGTCTGAGCAGTTCTTC. It codes for CASSLWSSEQFF. The entire variable domain, with the rest obtained from reference TRBV28 and TRBJ2-1, is as follows: DVKVTQSSRYLVKRTGEKVFLECVQDMDHENMFWYRQDPGLGLRLIYFSYDVKMKEKGDIPEGYSVSREKKERFSLILESASTNQTSMYLCASSLWSSEQFFGPGTRLTVL.

This clonotype was seen a few times. The chain joins TRBV5-1 to TRBJ1-2; D possibly corresponds to TRBD1 (6 bases). CDR1 is SGHRS and CDR2 is YFSETQ in the germline V gene. The V end lost 4 bases, the J end lost 4 bases, and 17 bases lay between the germline ends. CDR3 length: 15 amino acids. The CDR3 is CASSPRAGAVYGYTF. The CDR3 DNA reads as TGCGCCAGCAGCCCACGGGCAGGGGCGGTCTATGGCTACACCTTC.

This clonotype came up a few times. This CDR3 reads CASSKGRTLGRGLFF. The CDR3 DNA sequence: TGTGCCAGCAGCAAGGGACGGACCCTCGGGCGTGGACTGTTTTTT. The V call is TRBV21-1, the J call TRBJ2-2; the table's D call of TRBD2 was not tested on the DNA. TRBV21-1 is noted as a pseudogene. This CDR3 contains 15 residues.

This clonotype showed up many times. The chain links TRBV6-5 to TRBJ1-5; D may be TRBD1 (5 bases). Germline V CDR1 and CDR2: MNHEY, SVGAGI. CDR3 size: 14 residues. V lost 6 bases, J lost 7 bases, and 16 bases lay in between. Here the CDR3 reads CASSPEAGFQPQHF. The DNA of the CDR3 is TGTGCCAGCAGCCCCGAAGCAGGGTTCCAGCCCCAGCATTTT.

V gene TRBV7-6 combines with J gene TRBJ2-4; maybe TRBD1 (6 bases). V shed 2 bases and J shed 6 bases, with 14 bases lying between them. The CDR3 sequence is 15 residues long. CDR1 SGHVS and CDR2 FNYEAQ come from the germline V gene. CDR3 sequence reads: CASSLSAGVANIQYF. CDR3 nucleotide sequence: TGTGCCAGCAGCTTATCAGCAGGGGTCGCAAACATTCAGTACTTC.

This clonotype was counted only a few times. This chain connects TRBV6-5 to TRBJ1-1; D remains unclear. CDR1 and CDR2 from the germline V gene are MNHEY and SVGAGI. CDR3 length: 14 residues. V lost 2 bases and J lost 1, with 8 bases in between. Here the CDR3 reads CASSYLSSNTEAFF. For the CDR3, the DNA is TGTGCCAGCAGTTACCTAAGCTCGAACACTGAAGCTTTCTTT.

V is TRBV29-1 and J is TRBJ2-1; D gene unclear. The CDR3 covers 15 residues. The ends were cut back, 4 bases at V and 2 bases at J, with 15 bases in the middle. The germline CDR1 and CDR2 sequences are SQVTM and ANQGSEA. CDR3 sequence: CSVVRHLPPYNEQFF. CDR3 nucleotides: TGCAGCGTTGTTCGACACCTTCCCCCCTACAATGAGCAGTTCTTC.

This clonotype was seen only once. The CDR3 is CASSFPDRELRMDV. Here the CDR3 DNA reads TGTGCCAGCAGTTTCCCGGACAGGGAACTACGAATGGACGTC. V usage is TRBV28 and J usage is TRBJ2-7; 8 nucleotides align to TRBD1. Germline CDR1 is MDHEN and CDR2 is SYDVKM. CDR3 length: 14 amino acids.

The chain has TRBV3-1 and TRBJ2-7; a weak D match, TRBD2 (6 bases). The germline CDR1 and CDR2 sequences are LGHDT and YNNKEL (reference sequence). This CDR3 is 11 amino acids long. This CDR3 is CASSQDGTGKV. The CDR3 region has the DNA TGTGCCAGCAGCCAAGATGGGACTGGGAAGGTC.